This T cell receptor beta chain came from a study of response to subunit inactivated influenza vaccine. Whole-study findings and limits: Each seasonal influenza vaccination, the authors suggested, recruits few new T cells.

Germline loops: CDR1 MNHEY, CDR2 SVGEGT. This CDR3 has 14 amino acids. J was trimmed by 1 base and V by 6 bases; bases with no gene match: 3. TCRdb processed the RT-PCR reads anew with MiXCR; each CDR3 protein has one entry. The sample includes some 300,000 distinct CDR3 sequences, approximately 23% of them seen just once. Concerning this clonotype itself: The antigen is undetermined.

The sequencing here drew on PBMCs from blood, taken about 20 months after vaccination. The chain combines TRBV6-2 or TRBV6-3 with TRBJ2-3; 8 nucleotides line up with TRBD1. The clonotype comes from a man aged 45 to 75 who received an inactivated influenza vaccine. DNA of the CDR3: TGTGCCAGCAGCCCGGACAGGGGCACAGATACGCAGTATTTT. It codes for CASSPDRGTDTQYF.